Each of the 23 T cell receptor beta chains below was sequenced from the same sample in a study of shared clonotypes between healthy human individuals. The assay was immunoSEQ multiplex PCR, and TCRdb's table has in-frame clones only and misses some. Of about 520,000 clones listed, approximately 78% are singletons. Source material: PBMCs. Receptor source: a woman aged 40 to 50 in good health. Some clones in this sample may be carry-over from other donors' samples.

This sequence joins TRBV28 and TRBJ2-2; D is uncertain. Trimming cost V 2 bases and J 4 bases, with 5 bases left between them. Looked up from germline, CDR1 is MDHEN and CDR2 is SYDVKM. The CDR3 is made up of 13 amino acids. DNA for the CDR3: TGTGCCAGCAGTTTACCGGGCACCGGGGAGCTGTTTTTT. Translating gives CASSLPGTGELFF. The whole variable domain, remainder taken from reference TRBV28 and TRBJ2-2, is DVKVTQSSRYLVKRTGEKVFLECVQDMDHENMFWYRQDPGLGLRLIYFSYDVKMKEKGDIPEGYSVSREKKERFSLILESASTNQTSMYLCASSLPGTGELFFGEGSRLTVL.

This clone turned up a few times. The chain employs TRBV4-1 and TRBJ1-3, with 12 bases lining up with TRBD1. Per the germline V gene, CDR1 is MGHRA and CDR2 is YSYEKL. CDR3 length: 19 residues. V was pared by 1 base and J by 5 bases, with 12 bases of the junction left unmatched. CDR3 in DNA: TGCGCCAGCAGCCAAGTGGTTCAGGCGGGACAGGGGGCGAGAAACACCATATATTTT. The encoded protein is CASSQVVQAGQGARNTIYF.

The chain carries TRBV14 and TRBJ2-5; D is uncertain. V lost 0 bases and J lost 7, with 0 bases in between. The germline V gene encodes CDR1 SGHDN and CDR2 FVKESK. The CDR3 sequence is 10 residues long. CDR3 loop: CASSQETQYF. CDR3 nucleotide sequence: TGTGCCAGCAGCCAAGAGACCCAGTACTTC.

The J gene is TRBJ2-7, the V gene TRBV27; 9 positions agree with TRBD1. This CDR3 comprises 15 residues. J lost 0 bases, V lost 4 bases, and 4 bases had no gene match. Germline CDR1 and CDR2: MNHEY and SMNVEV (reference sequence). CDR3 nucleotides: TGTGCCAGCAGTTCTGGGACAGGGCTCTCCTACGAGCAGTACTTC. It specifies CASSSGTGLSYEQYF.

The chain joins TRBV5-1 to TRBJ2-2; 7 nucleotides align to TRBD1. The length of the CDR3 is 16 residues. V shed 4 bases, J shed 0 bases, and the junction held 6 bases outside the gene matches. Germline V gene sequence: CDR1 SGHRS, CDR2 YFSETQ. The CDR3 bases are TGCGCCAGCAGCAGGACAGGAAATCCGAACACCGGGGAGCTGTTTTTT. Amino acid sequence: CASSRTGNPNTGELFF. The full variable domain, rest sourced from reference TRBV5-1 and TRBJ2-2, is KAGVTQTPRYLIKTRGQQVTLSCSPISGHRSVSWYQQTPGQGLQFLFEYFSETQRNKGNFPGRFSGRQFSNSRSEMNVSTLELGDSALYLCASSRTGNPNTGELFFGEGSRLTVL.

As for this clone: Other nucleotide sequences in the sample specify the same CDR3. This chain joins TRBV9 and TRBJ1-1; D not certain. Germline V gives CDR1 SGDLS, CDR2 YYNGEE. CDR3 length: 13 amino acids. Trimming stripped 0 bases from V and 1 base from J, with 4 bases between. As DNA, the CDR3 is TGTGCCAGCAGCGTAGGCTGGAACACTGAAGCTTTCTTT. Residues: CASSVGWNTEAFF.

This clone has a handful of counts. The rearrangement uses TRBV29-1 and TRBJ1-5; unclear D gene. Trimming stripped 3 bases from V and 3 bases from J, with 9 bases between. There are 13 residues in the CDR3. Per the germline V gene, CDR1 is SQVTM and CDR2 is ANQGSEA. Written as DNA, the CDR3 is TGCAGCGTTGAGCTGGGAACCAATCAGCCCCAGCATTTT. Residues: CSVELGTNQPQHF.

The V call is TRBV5-1, the J call TRBJ1-3; possibly TRBD1 for D (6 bases). CDR3 length: 15 amino acids. Germline V gives CDR1 SGHRS, CDR2 YFSETQ. Trimming removed 4 bases from V and 4 bases from J, with 15 bases in between. In DNA, the CDR3 is TGCGCCAGCAGCCCGAGGGCTGGGGGCGGAAACACCATATATTTT. It is translated as CASSPRAGGGNTIYF.

Turning to this clone: This sample includes further DNA sequences coding for the same CDR3. This chain connects TRBV9 to TRBJ2-3; the D is unclear. This CDR3 has 13 residues. Germline loops: CDR1 SGDLS, CDR2 YYNGEE. The V gene lost 4 bases and the J gene lost 0 bases, with 6 bases spanning the gap. The CDR3 coding sequence is TGTGCCAGCAGCCCTCCTAGCACAGATACGCAGTATTTT. This translates into CASSPPSTDTQYF.

The rearrangement uses TRBV19 and TRBJ2-2; D unclear. The germline gives CDR1 LNHDA, CDR2 SQIVND (reference sequence). The length of the CDR3 is 14 residues. V was trimmed by 7 bases and J by 1 base, leaving 10 bases between them. For the CDR3, the DNA is TGTGCCAGTATTGGAACGGGGAACACCGGGGAGCTGTTTTTT. It encodes CASIGTGNTGELFF. Drawing the rest from reference TRBV19 and TRBJ2-2, the complete variable domain is DGGITQSPKYLFRKEGQNVTLSCEQNLNHDAMYWYRQDPGQGLRLIYYSQIVNDFQKGDIAEGYSVSREKKESFPLTVTSAQKNPTAFYLCASIGTGNTGELFFGEGSRLTVL.

CDR3 DNA: TGTGCCAGCAGTTTATGGTCCGGTGCTGAGCAGTTCTTC. It translates to CASSLWSGAEQFF. The rearrangement uses TRBV28 and TRBJ2-1; no clear D. The V and J ends lost 0 bases and 9 bases respectively, with 9 bases between them. The CDR3 contains 13 residues. Germline V gene data show CDR1 as MDHEN and CDR2 as SYDVKM.

This clone was seen more than once but under ten times. The chain links TRBV9 to TRBJ2-1; no clear D gene. The CDR3 totals 13 residues. The ends were cut back, 4 bases at V and 7 bases at J, with 12 bases in the middle. The germline gives CDR1 SGDLS, CDR2 YYNGEE. The CDR3 reads CASSLQTVNEQFF. The CDR3, as DNA: TGTGCCAGCAGCCTCCAGACTGTTAATGAGCAGTTCTTC.

This chain joins TRBV5-4 and TRBJ2-1, with 9 bases that match TRBD2. Germline V gene data show CDR1 as SGHNT and CDR2 as YYREEE (reference sequence). With 3 bases clipped from V and 4 bases from J, the junction kept 2 bases outside the gene matches. The CDR3 totals 14 residues. The CDR3 coding sequence is TGTGCCAGCAGCTCTCTAGCGGGGTACAATGAGCAGTTCTTC. Protein sequence: CASSSLAGYNEQFF. The variable domain in full, with the rest retrieved from reference TRBV5-4 and TRBJ2-1, is ETGVTQSPTHLIKTRGQQVTLRCSSQSGHNTVSWYQQALGQGPQFIFQYYREEENGRGNFPPRFSGLQFPNYSSELNVNALELDDSALYLCASSSLAGYNEQFFGPGTRLTVL.

The V gene is TRBV6-5, the J gene TRBJ1-4; 8 nucleotides line up with TRBD1. V was pared by 6 bases and J by 8 bases, with 11 bases of the junction left unmatched. The CDR3 loop spans 15 amino acids. The germline CDR1 and CDR2 sequences are MNHEY and SVGAGI. The CDR3 is CASRDRAEIREKLFF. For the CDR3, the DNA is TGTGCCAGCAGGGACAGGGCGGAAATTAGGGAAAAACTGTTTTTT.

The rearrangement joins TRBV19 to TRBJ2-1; 9 bases line up with TRBD2. Germline V gene lookup returns CDR1 LNHDA and CDR2 SQIVND (reference sequence). The junction had 6 bases not matched to a gene; V was cut back by 4 bases and J by 5 bases. The CDR3 is 15 residues long. CDR3 DNA sequence: TGTGCCAGTAGTACAGCGGGAGGCCCGAACAATGAGCAGTTCTTC. Amino acids: CASSTAGGPNNEQFF.

The gene calls are TRBV5-1 and TRBJ2-2, with 7 bases identical to TRBD1. Trimming at V came to 4 bases and at J to 5 bases, leaving 8 bases not matched to a gene. This CDR3 region has 15 residues. Germline lookup yields CDR1 SGHRS and CDR2 YFSETQ. CDR3 bases: TGCGCCAGCAGCCGAACAGGGGAAACGACCGGGGAGCTGTTTTTT. Protein sequence: CASSRTGETTGELFF.

This clone occurred once. This rearrangement joins TRBV4-1 to TRBJ2-1; weak D call: TRBD2 (6 bases). Germline V gives CDR1 MGHRA, CDR2 YSYEKL. Trimming removed 0 bases from V and 4 bases from J, with 13 bases in between. This CDR3 is built from 16 residues. The CDR3 DNA is TGCGCCAGCAGCCAAGATGTTCCAGCGGGTTACAATGAGCAGTTCTTC. It codes for CASSQDVPAGYNEQFF.

Details on this clone: Lacking the conserved final phenylalanine or tryptophan, this CDR3 likely reflects a read error. The rearrangement links TRBV30 to TRBJ1-6, with 7 bases aligning to TRBD1. Germline CDR1 and CDR2: GTSNPN and SVGIG (reference sequence). This CDR3 comprises 15 residues. V shed 5 bases, J shed 8 bases, and the junction held 12 bases outside the gene matches. This chain's CDR3 is CAWEDRRGADSPLHL. The CDR3 DNA sequence: TGTGCCTGGGAGGACAGGAGAGGAGCGGATTCACCCCTCCACCTT.

The chain couples TRBV27 to TRBJ2-7; D may match TRBD1 or TRBD2 (6 bases each). Per germline, CDR1 MNHEY and CDR2 SMNVEV (reference sequence). The CDR3 covers 13 residues. Trimming cost V 1 base and J 6 bases, with 10 bases left between them. DNA for the CDR3: TGTGCCAGCAGTTTATTCGGAGGGGGCGAGCAGTACTTC. It codes for CASSLFGGGEQYF.

This chain links TRBV28 with TRBJ1-1, with 8 bases fitting TRBD1. Germline lookup yields CDR1 MDHEN and CDR2 SYDVKM. This CDR3 is 13 amino acids long. With V trimmed by 8 bases and J by 7 bases, 9 bases remained unmatched. The CDR3 nucleotides read TGTGCCAGCGGGGGGGACAGGAGTCTTGAAGCTTTCTTT. Residues: CASGGDRSLEAFF.

In its sample, this clone was seen once. Given a far larger clone just one base away, this is likely a sequencing read error. The chain carries TRBV19 and TRBJ1-1; D possibly corresponds to TRBD1 (6 bases). Trimming removed 5 bases at V and 1 base at J, with 8 bases between. The CDR3 is 13 residues long. Germline lookup yields CDR1 LNHDA and CDR2 SQIVND (reference sequence). CDR3 coding DNA: TGTGCCAGTAGTCCCAGGGGGAACACTGAAGCTTTCTTT. Protein product: CASSPRGNTEAFF.

As concerns this clone: A far bigger clonotype differs at one base, so this is likely a read error. The V and J genes are TRBV30 and TRBJ2-2, with 10 bases lining up with TRBD2. Germline CDR1 and CDR2: GTSNPN and SVGIG (reference sequence). This CDR3 has 15 amino acids. The CDR3 protein is CAWSSGRASVGELLF. For the CDR3, the DNA is TGTGCCTGGAGTAGCGGGAGGGCCTCAGTCGGGGAGCTGCTTTTT.

Concerning this clone itself: A much larger clone lies one base from this, so it may be a read error. The J gene is TRBJ2-7, the V gene TRBV5-1, with D unclear. Trimming pared 1 base from V and 0 bases from J, leaving 8 bases between. Germline CDR1 and CDR2: SGHRS and YFSETQ. The CDR3 extends over 14 amino acids. The CDR3 region is CASSLWGSSYEQYF. Here the CDR3 DNA reads TGCGCCAGCAGCTTGTGGGGATCCTCCTACGAGCAGTACTTC.